This entry is about one T cell receptor (beta chain). The antigen is unknown. This CDR3 is built from 14 residues. Germline V lookup: CDR1 ENHRY, CDR2 SYGVKD. The germline V and J ends were trimmed by 0 bases and 6 bases, with 10 bases remaining between them. The sample belongs to a study of shared clonotypes between healthy human individuals. Deep was the level used in running the assay. The protocol was immunoSEQ multiplex PCR, while the TCRdb copy is restricted to in-frame clones and leaves out a portion. The data hold 900,000 to 1,200,000 clones, with about four fifths observed a single time. The study's findings and limits: Inspection by rarefaction showed sorted-subset sequencing to be incomplete despite large depth.

Input material: memory CD4+ T cells from PBMCs. Documented subset: CD45RA-negative fraction. This sequence joins TRBV10-3 and TRBJ2-3; D gene unclear. The origin of this receptor is a man aged 18 to 30 in good health. Some clones in this sample may be carry-over from other donors' samples. The CDR3 spells CAISESLSGDTQYF. For the CDR3, the DNA is TGTGCCATCAGTGAGTCCTTGAGTGGGGATACGCAGTATTTT.